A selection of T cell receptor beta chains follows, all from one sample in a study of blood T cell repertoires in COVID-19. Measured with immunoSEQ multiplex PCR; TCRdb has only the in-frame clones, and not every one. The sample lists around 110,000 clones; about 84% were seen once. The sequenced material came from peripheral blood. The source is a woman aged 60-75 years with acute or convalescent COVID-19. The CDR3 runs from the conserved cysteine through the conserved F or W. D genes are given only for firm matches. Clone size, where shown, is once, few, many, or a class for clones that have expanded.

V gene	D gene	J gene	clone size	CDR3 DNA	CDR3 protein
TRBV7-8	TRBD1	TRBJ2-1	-	TGTGCCAGCAGTCCTGACAGGGTTATCACCTACAATGAGCAGTTCTTC	CASSPDRVITYNEQFF
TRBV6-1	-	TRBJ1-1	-	TGTGCCAGCAGTGAGGGTGGGCGTGGGGAAGCTTTCTTT	CASSEGGRGEAFF
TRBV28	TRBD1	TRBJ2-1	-	TGTGCCAGCAGTCAGCCGGGACAGTACAATGAGCAGTTCTTC	CASSQPGQYNEQFF
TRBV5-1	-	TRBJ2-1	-	TGCGCCAGCAGCACGACAGCAGTTCTAAGCTCCTACAATGAGCAGTTCTTC	CASSTTAVLSSYNEQFF
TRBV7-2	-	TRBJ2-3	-	TGTGCCAGCAGCTCCCGACAGGAACCCACAGATACGCAGTATTTT	CASSSRQEPTDTQYF
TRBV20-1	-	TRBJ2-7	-	TGCAGTGCTAGTCCGGCCGGACTAACCTACGAGCAGTACTTC	CSASPAGLTYEQYF
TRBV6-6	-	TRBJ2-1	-	TGTGCCAGCACACCGGACTACCTTTCCTACAATGAGCAGTTCTTC	CASTPDYLSYNEQFF
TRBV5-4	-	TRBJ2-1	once	TGTGCCAGCAGCTTGGGTCTGGACAGCCGGCAGTTCTTC	CASSLGLDSRQFF
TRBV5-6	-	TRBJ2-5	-	TGTGCCAGCAGCTCGGGACTCGGGGAGACCCAGTACTTC	CASSSGLGETQYF
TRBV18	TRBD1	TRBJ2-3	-	TGTGCCAGCTCACCGTTACAGGGGGCTACAGATACGCAGTATTTT	CASSPLQGATDTQYF
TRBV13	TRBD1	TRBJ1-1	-	TGTGCCAGCAGCTTAAAGGACAGGTTCGCTGCCGGCACTGAAGCTTTCTTT	CASSLKDRFAAGTEAFF
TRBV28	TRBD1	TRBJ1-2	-	TGTGCCAGCAGTTTCCCCTTCGTGTTACAGGGGACGGACTATGGCTACACCTTC	CASSFPFVLQGTDYGYTF
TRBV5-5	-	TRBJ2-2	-	TGTGCCAGCAGCTTTGGCCCCCCCGGGGAGCTGTTTTTT	CASSFGPPGELFF
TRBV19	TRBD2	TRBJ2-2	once	TGTGCCAGTAGTATAGGCCTAGCGGAGAACACCGGGGAGCTGTTTTTT	CASSIGLAENTGELFF
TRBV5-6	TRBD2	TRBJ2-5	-	TGTGCCAGCAGCTTGTATCCAGCGGGGTACCAAGAGACCCAGTACTTC	CASSLYPAGYQETQYF
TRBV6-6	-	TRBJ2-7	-	TGTGCCAGCAGTTACCATCGGACAGCCTACGAGCAGTACTTC	CASSYHRTAYEQYF
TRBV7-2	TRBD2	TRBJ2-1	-	TGTGCCAGCAGCTACAGGGTTGGCGGGGGGAATGAGCAGTTCTTC	CASSYRVGGGNEQFF
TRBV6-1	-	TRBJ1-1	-	TGTGCCAGCAGTGAACAGGGAGGACATAGTGAAGCTTTCTTT	CASSEQGGHSEAFF
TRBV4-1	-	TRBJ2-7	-	TGCGCCAGCAGCCAAGAACAGGCTAGTTACGAGCAGTACTTC	CASSQEQASYEQYF
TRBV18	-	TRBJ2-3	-	TGTGCCAGCTCACCCGACAGGGATACGCAGTATTTT	CASSPDRDTQYF
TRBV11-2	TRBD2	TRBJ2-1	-	TGTGCCAGCACCCCCGGGACTAGTCTAGGCAATGAGCAGTTCTTC	CASTPGTSLGNEQFF
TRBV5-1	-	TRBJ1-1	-	TGCGCCAGCAGTTCGACAGTGAACACTGAAGCTTTCTTT	CASSSTVNTEAFF
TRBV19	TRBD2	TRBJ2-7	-	TGTGCCAGTACCCCTGGGACTAGCGGGAGTGGACCTTACGAGCAGTACTTC	CASTPGTSGSGPYEQYF
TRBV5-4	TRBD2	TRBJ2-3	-	TGTGCCAGCAGCCGGACTAGCGGCACAGATACGCAGTATTTT	CASSRTSGTDTQYF
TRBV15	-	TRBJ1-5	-	TGTGCCACCAGCAGAGGGGCAGTTGATCAGCCCCAGCATTTT	CATSRGAVDQPQHF
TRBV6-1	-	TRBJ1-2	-	TGTGCCAGCAGTGAGAGGTCAGGGGCCTATGGCTACACCTTC	CASSERSGAYGYTF
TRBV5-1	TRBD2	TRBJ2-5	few	TGCGCCAGCAGCGAGCCGGGGGGAGAGACCCAGTACTTC	CASSEPGGETQYF
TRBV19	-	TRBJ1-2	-	TGTGCCAGTAGTATTAAAATTCAGCGGAGAAGGACTAACTATGGCTACACCTTC	CASSIKIQRRRTNYGYTF
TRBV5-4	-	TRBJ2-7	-	TGTGCCAGCAGTGAACCTGGGGGGGAGCAGTACTTC	CASSEPGGEQYF
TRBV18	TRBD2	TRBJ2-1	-	TGTGCCAGCTCACCATCGAGCGGGATCAACAATGAGCAGTTCTTC	CASSPSSGINNEQFF
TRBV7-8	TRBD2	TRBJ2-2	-	TGTGCCAGCAGCTTAGTGGGCGGGGGGAACACCGGGGAGCTGTTTTTT	CASSLVGGGNTGELFF